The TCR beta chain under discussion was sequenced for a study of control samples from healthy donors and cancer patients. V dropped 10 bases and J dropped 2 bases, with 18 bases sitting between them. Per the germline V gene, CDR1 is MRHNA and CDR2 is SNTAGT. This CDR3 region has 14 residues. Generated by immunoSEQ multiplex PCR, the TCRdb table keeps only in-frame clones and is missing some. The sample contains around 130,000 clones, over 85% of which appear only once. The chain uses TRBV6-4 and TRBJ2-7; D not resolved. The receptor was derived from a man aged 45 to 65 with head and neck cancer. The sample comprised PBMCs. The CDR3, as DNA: TGTGCCAACCATTGGTCCCGACGGGCCTACGAGCAGTACTTC. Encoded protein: CANHWSRRAYEQYF.